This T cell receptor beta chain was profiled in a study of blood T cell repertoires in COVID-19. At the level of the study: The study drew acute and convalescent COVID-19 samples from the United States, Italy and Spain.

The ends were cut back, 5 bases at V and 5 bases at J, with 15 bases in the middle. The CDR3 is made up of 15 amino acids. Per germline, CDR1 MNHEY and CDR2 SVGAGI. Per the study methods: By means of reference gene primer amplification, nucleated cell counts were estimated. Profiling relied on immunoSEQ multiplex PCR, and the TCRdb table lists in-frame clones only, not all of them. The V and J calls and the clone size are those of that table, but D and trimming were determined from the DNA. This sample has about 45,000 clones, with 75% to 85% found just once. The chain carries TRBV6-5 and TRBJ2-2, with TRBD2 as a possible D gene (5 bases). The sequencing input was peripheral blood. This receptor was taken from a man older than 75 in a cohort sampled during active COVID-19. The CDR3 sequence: CASSPSATGTGELFF. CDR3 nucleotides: TGTGCCAGCAGTCCATCCGCCACGGGGACCGGGGAGCTGTTTTTT.